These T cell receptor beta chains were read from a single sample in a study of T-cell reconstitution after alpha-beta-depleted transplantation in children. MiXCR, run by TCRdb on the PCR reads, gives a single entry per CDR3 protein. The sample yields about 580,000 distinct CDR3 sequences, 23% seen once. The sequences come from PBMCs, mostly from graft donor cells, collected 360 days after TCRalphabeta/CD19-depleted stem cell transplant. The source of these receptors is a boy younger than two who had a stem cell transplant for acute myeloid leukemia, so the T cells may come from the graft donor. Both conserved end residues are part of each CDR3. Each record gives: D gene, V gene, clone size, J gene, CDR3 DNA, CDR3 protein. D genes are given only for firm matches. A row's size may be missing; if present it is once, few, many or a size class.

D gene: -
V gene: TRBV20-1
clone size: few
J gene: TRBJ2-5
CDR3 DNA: TGCAGTGCTAGTCGCGGGGTGAGGGAGACCCAGTACTTC
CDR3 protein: CSASRGVRETQYF

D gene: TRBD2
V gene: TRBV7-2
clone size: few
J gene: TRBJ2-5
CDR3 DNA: TGTGCCAGCAGCTTAGGCGGGGGGGAAAAGACCCAGTACTTC
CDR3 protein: CASSLGGGEKTQYF

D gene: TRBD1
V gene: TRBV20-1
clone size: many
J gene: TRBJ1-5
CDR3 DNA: TGCAGTGCTAGTGGCGGGACAGCTAATCAGCCCCAGCATTTT
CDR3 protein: CSASGGTANQPQHF

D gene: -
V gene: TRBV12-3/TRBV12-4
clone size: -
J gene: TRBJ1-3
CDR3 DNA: TGTGCCAGCAGTCCGGCGAGTTTCCGCTCTGGAAACACCATATATTTT
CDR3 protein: CASSPASFRSGNTIYF

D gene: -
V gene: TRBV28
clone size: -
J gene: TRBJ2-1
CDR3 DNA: TGTGCCAGCAGTTTTGAGGACAGCTACAATGAGCAGTTCTTC
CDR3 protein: CASSFEDSYNEQFF

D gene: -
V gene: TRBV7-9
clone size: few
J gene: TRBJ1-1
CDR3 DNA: TGTGCCAGCAGCTTGGGGATTGACGCTGAAGCTTTCTTT
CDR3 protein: CASSLGIDAEAFF

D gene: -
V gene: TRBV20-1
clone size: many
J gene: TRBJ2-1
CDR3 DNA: TGCAGTGCTAACCCGGGCCTCGGGGGCAATGAGCAGTTCTTC
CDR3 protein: CSANPGLGGNEQFF

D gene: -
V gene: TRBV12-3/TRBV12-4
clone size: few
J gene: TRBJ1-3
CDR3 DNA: TGTGCCAGCAGACCCACGGGAAACACCATATATTTT
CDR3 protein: CASRPTGNTIYF

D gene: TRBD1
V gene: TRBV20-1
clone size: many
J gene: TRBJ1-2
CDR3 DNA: TGCAGTGCTCCACAGGGGGCCTATGGCTACACCTTC
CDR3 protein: CSAPQGAYGYTF

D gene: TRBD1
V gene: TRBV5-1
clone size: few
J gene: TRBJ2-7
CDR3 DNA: TGCGCCAGCAGCTTGGTTGCCGGACAGGACTACGAGCAGTACTTC
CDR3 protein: CASSLVAGQDYEQYF

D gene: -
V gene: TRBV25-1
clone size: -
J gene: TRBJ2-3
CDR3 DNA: TGTGCCAGCAGTGTGACGGCCACAGATACGCAGTATTTT
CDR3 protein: CASSVTATDTQYF

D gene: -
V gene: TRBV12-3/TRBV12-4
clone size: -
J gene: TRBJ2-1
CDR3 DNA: TGTGCCAGCAGTAGAGCCGAGTACAATGAGCAGTTCTTC
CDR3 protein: CASSRAEYNEQFF

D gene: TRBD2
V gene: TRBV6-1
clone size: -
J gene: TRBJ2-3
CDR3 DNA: TGTGCCAGCAGGGCTAGCGGGGGCCATACAGATACGCAGTATTTT
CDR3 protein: CASRASGGHTDTQYF

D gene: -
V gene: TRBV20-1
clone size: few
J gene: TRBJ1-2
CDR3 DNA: TGCAGTGCTAGAGATGCAGGGGCGAACTATGGCTACACCTTC
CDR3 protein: CSARDAGANYGYTF

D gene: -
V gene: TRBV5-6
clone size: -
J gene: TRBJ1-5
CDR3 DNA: TGTGCCAGCAGCAGGTCACAGGCCCCCAATCAGCCCCAGCATTTT
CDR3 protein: CASSRSQAPNQPQHF

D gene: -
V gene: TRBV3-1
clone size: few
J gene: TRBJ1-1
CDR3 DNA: TGTGCCAGCAGCCAAGGGACGTGGGGACTGAACACTGAAGCTTTCTTT
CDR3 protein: CASSQGTWGLNTEAFF

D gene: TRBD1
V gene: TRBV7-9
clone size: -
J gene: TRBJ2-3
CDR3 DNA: TGTGCCAGCAGCACCGACAGGGGCAGGGATACGCAGTATTTT
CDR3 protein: CASSTDRGRDTQYF

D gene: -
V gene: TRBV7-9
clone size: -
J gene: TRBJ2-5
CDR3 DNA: TGTGCCAGCAGCTTGACCTTACAGTTGTGGGAAGAGACCCAGTACTTC
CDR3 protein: CASSLTLQLWEETQYF

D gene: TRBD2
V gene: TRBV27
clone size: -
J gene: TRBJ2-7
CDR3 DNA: TGTGCCAGCAGGAAAGGACTAGCGGGGGCCTACGAGCAGTACTTC
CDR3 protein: CASRKGLAGAYEQYF

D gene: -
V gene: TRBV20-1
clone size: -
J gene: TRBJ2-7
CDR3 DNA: TGCAGTGCTAGAGATAATGGTCGGGGAGACGAGCAGTACTTC
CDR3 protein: CSARDNGRGDEQYF

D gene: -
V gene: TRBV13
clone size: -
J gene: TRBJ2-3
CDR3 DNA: TGTGCCAGCAGCCCAACTAAGGGCATAGATACGCAGTATTTT
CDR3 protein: CASSPTKGIDTQYF

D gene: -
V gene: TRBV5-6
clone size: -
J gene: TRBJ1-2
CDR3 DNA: TGTGCCAGCAGCTTGCCCGAAGCTAACTATGGCTACACCTTC
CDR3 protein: CASSLPEANYGYTF

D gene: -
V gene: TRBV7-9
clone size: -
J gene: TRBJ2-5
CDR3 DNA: TGTGCCAGCAGCTTAGCGCGACACCGGGAAGAGACCCAGTACTTC
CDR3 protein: CASSLARHREETQYF

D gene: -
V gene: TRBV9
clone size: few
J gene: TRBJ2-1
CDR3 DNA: TGTGCCAGCAAACAGGTGAGGGATGGCTCCTACAATGAGCAGTTCTTC
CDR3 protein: CASKQVRDGSYNEQFF

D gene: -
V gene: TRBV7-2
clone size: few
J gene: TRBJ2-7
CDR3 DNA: TGTGCCAGCAGCTTAGCAGCGGAAGGCTACGAGCAGTACTTC
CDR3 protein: CASSLAAEGYEQYF

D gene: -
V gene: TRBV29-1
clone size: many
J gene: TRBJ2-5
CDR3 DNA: TGCAGCGTTGAAGTGGGGGCCAGGGGGACCCAGTACTTC
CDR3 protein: CSVEVGARGTQYF

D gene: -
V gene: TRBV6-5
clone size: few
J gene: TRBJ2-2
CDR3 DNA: TGTGCCAGCAGTTACTCGATGTTAGGGGCCACCGGGGAGCTGTTTTTT
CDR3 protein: CASSYSMLGATGELFF

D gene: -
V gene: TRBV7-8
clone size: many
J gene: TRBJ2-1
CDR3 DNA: TGTGCCAGCATGCTAGCAGTTGAAGACAATGAGCAGTTCTTC
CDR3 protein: CASMLAVEDNEQFF

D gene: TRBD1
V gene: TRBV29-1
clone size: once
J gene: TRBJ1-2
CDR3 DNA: TGCAGCGTCCGCCAGGGGGACTACTATGGCTACACCTTC
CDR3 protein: CSVRQGDYYGYTF

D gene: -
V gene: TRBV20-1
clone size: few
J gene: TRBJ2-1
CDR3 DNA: TGCAGTGCTAGAGATGGGGGGGGCAGCTCCTACAATGAGCAGTTCTTC
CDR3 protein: CSARDGGGSSYNEQFF

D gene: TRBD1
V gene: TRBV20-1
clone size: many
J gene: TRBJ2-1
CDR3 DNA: TGCAGTGCTAACGACAGGGGGCCCAGATACAATGAGCAGTTCTTC
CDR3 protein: CSANDRGPRYNEQFF

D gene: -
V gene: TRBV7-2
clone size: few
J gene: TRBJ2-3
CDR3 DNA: TGTGCCAGCAGCCGACTGTTACCCAGCACAGATACGCAGTATTTT
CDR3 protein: CASSRLLPSTDTQYF

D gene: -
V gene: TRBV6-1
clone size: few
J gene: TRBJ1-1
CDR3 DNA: TGTGCCAGCAGTGACCCGGACTGGGAAGCTTTCTTT
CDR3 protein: CASSDPDWEAFF